Each of the 2 T cell receptor beta chains below was sequenced from the same sample in a study of blood T cell repertoires in COVID-19 (dated by TCRdb to 2018 to 2020). Receptor libraries were prepared by the immunoSEQ multiplex PCR assay. TCRdb's version of the immuneACCESS table is confined to in-frame rearrangements and falls short of the full clone set. An unresolved V gene accounts for under half of the shortfall where checked; the remainder is of unknown origin. This sample has 150,000 to 200,000 clones in its table, and roughly 85% of those were observed once. About 3.5% of the sample belongs to the ten largest clones. Sequencing used peripheral blood. Source of these receptors: a human donor with acute or convalescent COVID-19. The donor label of this sample is uncertain.

J is TRBJ1-5 and V is TRBV4-1; D call uncertain. CDR1 is MGHRA and CDR2 is YSYEKL in the germline V gene. This CDR3 spans 16 amino acids. The ends were cut back, 0 bases at V and 2 bases at J, with 11 bases in the middle. Here the CDR3 DNA reads TGCGCCAGCAGCCAAGATGGAGGAATTGGCAATCAGCCCCAGCATTTT. Translation gives CASSQDGGIGNQPQHF.

The chain recombines TRBV7-6 with TRBJ1-2; 7 bases are a match to TRBD1. The trim removed 5 bases at V and 8 bases at J, leaving 8 bases unmatched. CDR1 and CDR2 from the germline V gene are SGHVS and FNYEAQ. This CDR3 is 13 amino acids long. The CDR3 sequence is CASSPRTGLGYTF. The CDR3 DNA reads TGTGCCAGCAGCCCACGGACAGGCTTAGGCTACACCTTC.